The clone carrying this TCR beta chain was seen once. The antigen is undetermined. The V end was cut by 5 bases, the J end by 2 bases, with 10 bases between. The CDR3 length is 13 residues. Per germline, CDR1 SNHLY and CDR2 FYNNEI. The data were obtained in a study of yellow fever vaccine responses in identical twins. TCRdb re-called the RT-PCR reads with MiXCR, one entry per CDR3 protein. Of about 3,500 distinct CDR3 sequences in the sample, around 85% were seen once. Study-level results: Twins' vaccine T cell responses were reported to seem partly convergent and partly personalized.

The receptor's source is a woman between 18 and 30 years old who received the yellow fever vaccine. V is TRBV2 and J is TRBJ2-7; D unclear. The sample consisted of T cells from blood (PBMCs), unsorted or a sorted subset (not recorded which), taken before or after yellow fever vaccination (not recorded which). CDR3 sequence reads: CASSKNGPYEQYF. CDR3 nucleotide sequence: TGTGCCAGCAGTAAGAACGGGCCCTACGAGCAGTACTTC.